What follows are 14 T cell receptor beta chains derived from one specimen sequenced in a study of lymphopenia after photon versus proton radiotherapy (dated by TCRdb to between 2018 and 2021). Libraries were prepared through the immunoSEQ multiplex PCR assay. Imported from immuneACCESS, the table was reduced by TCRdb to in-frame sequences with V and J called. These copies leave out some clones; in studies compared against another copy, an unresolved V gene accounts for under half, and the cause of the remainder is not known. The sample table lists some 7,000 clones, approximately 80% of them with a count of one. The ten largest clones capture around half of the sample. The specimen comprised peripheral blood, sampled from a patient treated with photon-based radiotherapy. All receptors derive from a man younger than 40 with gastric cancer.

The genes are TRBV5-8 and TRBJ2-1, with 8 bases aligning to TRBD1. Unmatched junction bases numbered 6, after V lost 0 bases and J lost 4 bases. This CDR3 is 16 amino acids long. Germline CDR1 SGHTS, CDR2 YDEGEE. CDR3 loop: CASSLASGTGYNEQFF. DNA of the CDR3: TGTGCCAGCAGCTTGGCATCCGGGACAGGATACAATGAGCAGTTCTTC. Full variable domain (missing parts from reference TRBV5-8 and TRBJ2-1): EAGVTQSPTHLIKTRGQQATLRCSPISGHTSVYWYQQALGLGLQFLLWYDEGEERNRGNFPPRFSGRQFPNYSSELNVNALELEDSALYLCASSLASGTGYNEQFFGPGTRLTVL.

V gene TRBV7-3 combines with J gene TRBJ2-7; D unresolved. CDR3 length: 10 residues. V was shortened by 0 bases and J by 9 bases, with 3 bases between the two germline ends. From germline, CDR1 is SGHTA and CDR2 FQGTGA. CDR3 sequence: CASSLTGQYF. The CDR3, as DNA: TGTGCCAGCAGCTTAACAGGGCAGTACTTC. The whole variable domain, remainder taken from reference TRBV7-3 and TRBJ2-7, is GAGVSQTPSNKVTEKGKYVELRCDPISGHTALYWYRQSLGQGPEFLIYFQGTGAADDSGLPNDRFFAVRPEGSVSTLKIQRTERGDSAVYLCASSLTGQYFGPGTRLTVT.

Written as DNA, the CDR3 is TGTGCCAGCAGAGATTGGACGGAGAACACTGAAGCTTTCTTT. Encoded protein: CASRDWTENTEAFF. The gene calls are TRBV6-1 and TRBJ1-1; D uncertain. Germline V CDR1 and CDR2: MNHNS, SASEGT. Trimming took 6 bases from V and 1 from J, leaving 12 bases between them. This CDR3 region has 14 residues.

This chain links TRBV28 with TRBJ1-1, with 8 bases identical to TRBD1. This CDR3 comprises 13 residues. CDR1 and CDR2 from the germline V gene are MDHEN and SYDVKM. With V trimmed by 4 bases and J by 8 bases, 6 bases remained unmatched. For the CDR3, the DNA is TGTGCCAGCAGTTCCGGGACAGGACGCGAAGCTTTCTTT. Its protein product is CASSSGTGREAFF.

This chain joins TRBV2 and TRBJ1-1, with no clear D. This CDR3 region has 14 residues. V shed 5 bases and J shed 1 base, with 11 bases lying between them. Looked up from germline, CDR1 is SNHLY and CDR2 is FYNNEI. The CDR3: CASSQKGWNTEAFF. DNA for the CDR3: TGTGCCAGCAGTCAAAAGGGTTGGAACACTGAAGCTTTCTTT.

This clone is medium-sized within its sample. CDR3 bases: TGTGCCAGCAGTTACTCGACAAAACTCTCTGGAAACACCATATATTTT. Amino acid sequence: CASSYSTKLSGNTIYF. The chain combines TRBV6-5 with TRBJ1-3, with D unresolved. V lost 0 bases and J lost 0, with 9 bases in between. Germline assignment: CDR1 MNHEY and CDR2 SVGAGI. CDR3 length: 16 amino acids.

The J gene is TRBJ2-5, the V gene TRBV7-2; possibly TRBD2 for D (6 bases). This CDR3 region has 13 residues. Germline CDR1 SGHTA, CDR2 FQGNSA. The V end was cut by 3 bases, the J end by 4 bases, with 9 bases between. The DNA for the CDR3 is TGTGCCAGCAGCTTCCAGGGAGGAGAGACCCAGTACTTC. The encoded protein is CASSFQGGETQYF.

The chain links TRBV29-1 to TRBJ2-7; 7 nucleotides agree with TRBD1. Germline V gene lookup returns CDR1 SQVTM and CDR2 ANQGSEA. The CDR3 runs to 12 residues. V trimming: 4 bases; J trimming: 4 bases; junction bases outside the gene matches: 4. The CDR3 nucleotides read TGCAGCGTTGGGGGACAGAATTACGAGCAGTACTTC. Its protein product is CSVGGQNYEQYF.

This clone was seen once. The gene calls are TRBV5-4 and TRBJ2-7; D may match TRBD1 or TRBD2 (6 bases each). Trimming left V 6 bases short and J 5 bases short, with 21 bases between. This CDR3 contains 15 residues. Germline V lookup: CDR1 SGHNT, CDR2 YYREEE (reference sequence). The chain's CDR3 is CASTNAGGRLDEQYF. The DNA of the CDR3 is TGTGCCAGCACCAACGCTGGGGGGCGTCTGGACGAGCAGTACTTC.

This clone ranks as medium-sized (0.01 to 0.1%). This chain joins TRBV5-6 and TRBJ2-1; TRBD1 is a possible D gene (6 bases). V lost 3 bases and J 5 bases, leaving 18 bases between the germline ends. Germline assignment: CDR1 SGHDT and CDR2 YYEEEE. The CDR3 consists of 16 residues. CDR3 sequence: CASSSLRGNGHNEQFF. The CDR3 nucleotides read TGTGCCAGCAGCTCCCTCAGGGGTAACGGCCACAATGAGCAGTTCTTC.

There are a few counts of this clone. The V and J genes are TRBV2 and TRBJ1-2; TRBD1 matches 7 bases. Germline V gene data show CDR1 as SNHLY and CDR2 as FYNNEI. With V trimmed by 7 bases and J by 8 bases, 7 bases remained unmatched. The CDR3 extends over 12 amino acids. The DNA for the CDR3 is TGTGCCAGCACTCCGGGGACAGTCGGCTACACCTTC. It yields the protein CASTPGTVGYTF.

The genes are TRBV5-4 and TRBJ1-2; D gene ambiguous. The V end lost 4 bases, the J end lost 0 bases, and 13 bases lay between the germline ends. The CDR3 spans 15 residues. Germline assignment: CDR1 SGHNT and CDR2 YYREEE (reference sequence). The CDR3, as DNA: TGTGCCAGCAGCCTCACAGTTTTCCCTAACTATGGCTACACCTTC. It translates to CASSLTVFPNYGYTF.

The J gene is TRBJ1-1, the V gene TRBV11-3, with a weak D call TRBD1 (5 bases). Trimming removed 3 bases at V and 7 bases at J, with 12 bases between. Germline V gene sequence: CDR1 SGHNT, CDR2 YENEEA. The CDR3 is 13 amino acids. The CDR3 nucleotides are TGTGCCAGCAGCTTCGGAGTGGGGGATGAAGCTTTCTTT. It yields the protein CASSFGVGDEAFF.

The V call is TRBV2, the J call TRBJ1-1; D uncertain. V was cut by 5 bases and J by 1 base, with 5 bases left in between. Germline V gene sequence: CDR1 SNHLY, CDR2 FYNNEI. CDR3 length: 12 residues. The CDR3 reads CASSYKNTEAFF. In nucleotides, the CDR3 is TGTGCCAGCAGTTACAAGAACACTGAAGCTTTCTTT.